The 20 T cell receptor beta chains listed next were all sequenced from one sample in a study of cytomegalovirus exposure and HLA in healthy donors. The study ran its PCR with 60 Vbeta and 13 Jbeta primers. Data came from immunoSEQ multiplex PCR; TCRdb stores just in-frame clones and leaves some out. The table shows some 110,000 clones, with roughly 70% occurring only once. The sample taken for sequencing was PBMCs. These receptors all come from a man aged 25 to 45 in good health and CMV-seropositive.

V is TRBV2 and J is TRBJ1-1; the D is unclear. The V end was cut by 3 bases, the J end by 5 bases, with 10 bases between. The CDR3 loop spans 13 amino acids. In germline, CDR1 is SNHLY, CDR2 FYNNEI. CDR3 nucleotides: TGTGCCAGCAGTGAGATCCGAGGGACTGAAGCTTTCTTT. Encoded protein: CASSEIRGTEAFF.

In DNA form, the CDR3 reads TGTGCCTGGAGTGTGAAGCGAGCGGAGGGAGAGACCCAGTACTTC. Amino acid sequence: CAWSVKRAEGETQYF. The chain employs TRBV30 and TRBJ2-5, with D possibly TRBD2 on 6 matching bases. This CDR3 comprises 15 residues. V shed 0 bases and J shed 4 bases, with 15 bases lying between them. Looked up from germline, CDR1 is GTSNPN and CDR2 is SVGIG (reference sequence).

In nucleotides, the CDR3 is TGTGCCAGCAGCGGGGGGCGGGAGAGGGTCACCGGGGAGCTGTTTTTT. This sequence encodes CASSGGRERVTGELFF. The V gene is TRBV5-4, the J gene TRBJ2-2, with D perhaps matching TRBD2 (7 bases). CDR3 length equals 16 residues. V lost 4 bases and J lost 4, with 17 bases in between. From germline, CDR1 is SGHNT and CDR2 YYREEE (reference sequence).

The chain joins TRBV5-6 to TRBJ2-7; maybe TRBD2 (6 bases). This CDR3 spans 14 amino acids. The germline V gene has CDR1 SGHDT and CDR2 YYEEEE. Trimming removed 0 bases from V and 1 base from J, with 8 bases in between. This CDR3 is CASSLGRGSYEQYF. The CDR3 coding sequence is TGTGCCAGCAGCTTGGGGAGGGGTTCCTACGAGCAGTACTTC.

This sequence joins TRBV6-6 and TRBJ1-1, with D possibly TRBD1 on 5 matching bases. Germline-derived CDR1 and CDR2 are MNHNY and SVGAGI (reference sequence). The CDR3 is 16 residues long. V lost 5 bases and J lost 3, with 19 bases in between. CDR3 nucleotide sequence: TGTGCCAGCAGTCCCCTAAGGGCGGGGACGGACACTGAAGCTTTCTTT. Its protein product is CASSPLRAGTDTEAFF.

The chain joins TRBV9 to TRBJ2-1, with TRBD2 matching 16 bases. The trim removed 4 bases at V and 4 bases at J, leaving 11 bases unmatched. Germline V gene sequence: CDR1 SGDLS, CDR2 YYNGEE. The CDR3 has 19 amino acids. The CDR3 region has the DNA TGTGCCAGCAGCCCATCTGGGACTAGCGGGAGGGCCAGGTACAATGAGCAGTTCTTC. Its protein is CASSPSGTSGRARYNEQFF. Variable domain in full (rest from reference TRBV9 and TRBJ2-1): DSGVTQTPKHLITATGQRVTLRCSPRSGDLSVYWYQQSLDQGLQFLIQYYNGEERAKGNILERFSAQQFPDLHSELNLSSLELGDSALYFCASSPSGTSGRARYNEQFFGPGTRLTVL.

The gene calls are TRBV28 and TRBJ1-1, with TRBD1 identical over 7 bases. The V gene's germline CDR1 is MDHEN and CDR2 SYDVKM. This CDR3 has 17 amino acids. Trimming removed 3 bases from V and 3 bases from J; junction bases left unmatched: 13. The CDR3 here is CASSFPPGQAVDTEAFF. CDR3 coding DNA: TGTGCCAGCAGTTTCCCCCCCGGACAGGCGGTGGACACTGAAGCTTTCTTT.

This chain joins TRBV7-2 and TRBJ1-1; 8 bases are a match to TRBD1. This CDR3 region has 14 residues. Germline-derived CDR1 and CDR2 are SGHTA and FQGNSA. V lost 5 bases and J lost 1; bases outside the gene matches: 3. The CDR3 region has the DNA TGTGCCAGCAGCCGTGGACAGGGGAACACTGAAGCTTTCTTT. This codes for CASSRGQGNTEAFF.

CDR3 coding DNA: TGTGCCAGCAGTTTATGTAGAGTCCCCCTCACGGCGGTAGGGGGCGGGGAGCTGTTTTTT. It specifies CASSLCRVPLTAVGGGELFF. The chain employs TRBV27 and TRBJ2-2; maybe TRBD1 (6 bases). Per the germline V gene, CDR1 is MNHEY and CDR2 is SMNVEV (reference sequence). The CDR3 runs to 20 residues. V lost 1 base, J lost 7 bases, and 28 bases lay in between.

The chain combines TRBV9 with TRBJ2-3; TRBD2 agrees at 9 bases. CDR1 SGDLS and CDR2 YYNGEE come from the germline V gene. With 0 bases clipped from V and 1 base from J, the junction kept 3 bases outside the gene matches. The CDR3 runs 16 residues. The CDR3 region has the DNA TGTGCCAGCAGCGTAGAGGCGGGAGGGCGCACAGATACGCAGTATTTT. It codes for CASSVEAGGRTDTQYF.

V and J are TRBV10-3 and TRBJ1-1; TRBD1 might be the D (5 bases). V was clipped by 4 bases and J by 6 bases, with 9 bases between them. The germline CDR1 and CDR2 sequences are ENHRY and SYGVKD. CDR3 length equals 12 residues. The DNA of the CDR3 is TGTGCCATCAGTGGACAGACCCCTGAAGCTTTCTTT. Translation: CAISGQTPEAFF.

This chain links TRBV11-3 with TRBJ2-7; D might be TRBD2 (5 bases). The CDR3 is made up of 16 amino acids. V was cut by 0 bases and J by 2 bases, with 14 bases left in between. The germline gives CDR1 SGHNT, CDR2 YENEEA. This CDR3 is CASSLDTATGAYEQYF. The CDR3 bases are TGTGCCAGCAGCTTAGATACAGCGACCGGGGCCTACGAGCAGTACTTC.

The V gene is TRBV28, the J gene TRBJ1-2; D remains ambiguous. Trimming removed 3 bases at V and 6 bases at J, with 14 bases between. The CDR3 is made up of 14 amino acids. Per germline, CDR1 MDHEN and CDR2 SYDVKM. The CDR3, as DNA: TGTGCCAGCAGTTTGGGCCCATTAGAAAATGGCTACACCTTC. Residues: CASSLGPLENGYTF.

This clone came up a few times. The CDR3, as DNA: TGTGCCAGCAGCGGGACATTTGGCTCCGGGGAGCTGTTTTTT. Its translation is CASSGTFGSGELFF. This chain joins TRBV9 and TRBJ2-2; D perhaps matches TRBD1 (5 bases). The CDR3 runs 14 residues. Germline CDR1 and CDR2: SGDLS and YYNGEE. V was cut by 3 bases and J by 6 bases, with 12 bases left in between.

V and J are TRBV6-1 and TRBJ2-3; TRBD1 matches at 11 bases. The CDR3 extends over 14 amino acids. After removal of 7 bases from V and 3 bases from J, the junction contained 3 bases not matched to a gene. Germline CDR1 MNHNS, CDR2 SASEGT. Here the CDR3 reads CASNRDRGTDTQYF. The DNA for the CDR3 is TGTGCCAGCAACCGGGACAGGGGGACAGATACGCAGTATTTT.

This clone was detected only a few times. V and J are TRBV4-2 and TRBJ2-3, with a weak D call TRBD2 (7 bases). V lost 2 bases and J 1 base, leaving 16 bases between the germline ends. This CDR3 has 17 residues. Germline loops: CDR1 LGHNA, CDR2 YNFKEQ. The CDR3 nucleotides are TGTGCCAGCAGCCAAATCTTGGGGGGGCAGGGCACAGATACGCAGTATTTT. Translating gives CASSQILGGQGTDTQYF.

The CDR3 sequence: CASSGTSGRIGEQFF. The CDR3 nucleotides are TGTGCCAGCAGTGGGACTAGCGGGAGAATAGGTGAGCAGTTCTTC. The gene calls are TRBV6-1 and TRBJ2-1, with 13 nucleotides matching TRBD2. After removal of 4 bases from V and 9 bases from J, the junction contained 6 bases not matched to a gene. The germline V gene encodes CDR1 MNHNS and CDR2 SASEGT. The CDR3 sequence is 15 residues long.

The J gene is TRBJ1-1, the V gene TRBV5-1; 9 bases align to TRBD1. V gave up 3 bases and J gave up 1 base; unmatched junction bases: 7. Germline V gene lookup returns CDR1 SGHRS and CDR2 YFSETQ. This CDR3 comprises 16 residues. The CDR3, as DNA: TGCGCCAGCAGCTCTTACAGGGGGCTGGGGAACACTGAAGCTTTCTTT. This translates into CASSSYRGLGNTEAFF.

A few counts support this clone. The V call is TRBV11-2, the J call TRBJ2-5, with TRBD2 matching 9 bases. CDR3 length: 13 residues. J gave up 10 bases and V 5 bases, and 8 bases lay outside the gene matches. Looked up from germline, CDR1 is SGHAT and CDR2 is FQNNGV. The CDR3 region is CASSGREREVQYF. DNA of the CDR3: TGTGCCAGCAGCGGAAGGGAGCGGGAGGTCCAGTACTTC.

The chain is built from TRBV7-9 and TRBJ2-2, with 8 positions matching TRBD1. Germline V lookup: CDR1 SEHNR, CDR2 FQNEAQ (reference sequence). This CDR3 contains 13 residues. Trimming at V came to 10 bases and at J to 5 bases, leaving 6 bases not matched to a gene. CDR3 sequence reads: CANDRGRTGELFF. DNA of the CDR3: TGTGCCAATGACAGGGGTAGAACCGGGGAGCTGTTTTTT.